The sample holds one count of the clone carrying this T cell receptor beta chain. The data were obtained in a study of PD-L1 blockade in urothelial cancer. Time point noted: peripheral blood 6 weeks after treatment start. CDR1 SGHNT and CDR2 YYREEE come from the germline V gene (reference sequence). CDR3 length equals 14 residues. V lost 5 bases to trimming and J lost 7 bases; unmatched junction nucleotides: 9. TCRdb's copy holds only in-frame clones and misses some; the assay was immunoSEQ multiplex PCR. The data contain under 85,000 clones, around 93% of them singletons. The TCR comes from a woman over 75 with urothelial cancer. The genes are TRBV5-4 and TRBJ2-3; 8 bases are a match to TRBD1. The sample was PBMCs, taken around atezolizumab (anti-PD-L1) treatment. This CDR3 reads CASSLATGENTQYF. CDR3 bases: TGTGCCAGCAGTCTTGCGACAGGGGAGAATACGCAGTATTTT.